This T cell receptor (beta chain) was captured by sequencing in a study of cytomegalovirus exposure and HLA in healthy donors (dated by TCRdb to about 2017). Looking at the study overall: An earlier analysis of roughly 500 of the donors reported approximately 300 Gb of sequence data and 117 million unique TCR beta sequences obtained from around 180 million T cells. An early release that covered more than 550 HLA-typed donors contained approximately 300 gigabases of sequencing data and roughly 84 million unique TCR sequences. Among the approximately 400 genotyped donors, around 79% belonged to the genetic ancestry cluster associated with self-reported Caucasian donors. The study was designed to test whether signatures of past pathogen exposure could be identified by cataloging public T cell receptors. The study used immunosequencing to profile the T cell repertoires of 666 subjects and linked those repertoires to cytomegalovirus serostatus. A separate validation cohort of roughly 110 different subjects was used in addition to the 666-subject first cohort. To predict cytomegalovirus infection status, the study brought together high-throughput TCR immunosequencing, statistical association of individual TCRs with disease status, and machine learning. A later analysis re-examined previously published TCR beta repertoires from around 670 donors and added high-resolution HLA genotyping to investigate patterns of TCR occurrence. The later analysis used no new phenotypic data to find candidate immune exposures, relying instead on TCR beta sequences and their occurrence across donors. In an earlier analysis of 500 to 650 of the donors, high-throughput TCR beta sequencing was used to judge whether each TCR beta V gene segment behaved as functional or pseudogenic. Donor age, sex, ethnicity and CMV serostatus were collected together with the repertoire data. A later genetic analysis used genome-wide SNP genotypes for 398 of the 666 donors, treating that subset as a discovery cohort. Every repertoire in the discovery cohort had been generated on one and the same sequencing platform. Class I and class II HLA loci were covered by the typing at four-digit resolution. The number of typed donors differed by locus: about 620-640 for A, B, C, DRB1 and DQB1; some 500 for DQA1; 606 for DPA1; and about 450 for DPB1. Several DR-DQ haplotypes were handled as single units for association and clustering because linkage in the cohort was strong. Among some 400 genotyped donors of the cohort, an average of about 240,000 unique TCR beta nucleotide sequences was sequenced per donor, of which roughly 17% were non-productive. Summary of the overall study and its limitations: In a later analysis, several top co-occurrence clusters were reported to appear linked to parvovirus B19, influenza, CMV and Epstein-Barr virus. In a later analysis, HLA-associated TCR beta chains showed more clonal expansion and lower generation probabilities than non-associated chains that were equally common. According to a later analysis, TCR association rates differed among HLA loci, with DRB1 alleles showing the most associated TCRs and HLA-C alleles showing the fewest. The presence/absence analyses assumed that sequencing depth was roughly uniform across donors, and that assumption may not be true. In vitro tests confirmed that a few of the cytomegalovirus-associated TCR beta chains recognize cytomegalovirus antigens. A further reported finding was that TCR beta sequences accurately predicted the HLA-A and HLA-B alleles for most subjects in the first cohort. Assigning TCR associations to individual alleles was difficult when HLA alleles, especially DR and DQ, strongly co-occurred. Roughly 15 rarely observed V segments, including chromosome 9 orphons, were excluded from the earlier analysis of just under 600 of the donors because counts were too low. Compared with the 666-donor mean, donors in an Asian-associated ancestry cluster had fewer N-insertions in productive TCRs, according to a later genetic analysis. Most TCR sequences were seen in very few donors, while some public TCRs were found in many individuals. Only TCR beta chains were sequenced in this cohort, and the absence of alpha or paired-chain data limited detectable features. A later genetic analysis associated a missense DCLRE1C variant with V-gene and J-gene trimming of TCR beta chains, and an independent cohort replicated the association. Because some donors lacked HLA typing at each locus, the association tests relied only on the typed subset. In an earlier analysis of 587 of the donors, most TCR beta V segments were observed in productive rearrangements about 90% or about 30% of the time, broadly matching IMGT annotations. In a later analysis, most CMV-associated TCR beta chains were found to appear HLA-restricted, with HLA associations seemingly driven largely by CMV exposure. A cluster of highly shared sequence variants was judged likely to be a technical artifact of the sequencing pipeline. At a false discovery rate of 0.05, a later analysis linked roughly 17,000 TCR beta sequences to specific HLA alleles. A total of roughly 160 TCR beta chains were listed by the study as associated with cytomegalovirus. The only immune exposure information available for the cohort was CMV serostatus. The authors suggested that the approach could potentially be generalized to other disease states and immunological phenotypes. Some IMGT-functional V segments, including TRBV6-2 and TRBV6-3, could not be distinguished by the 87-base-pair reads and were therefore excluded. Correlated functional status among segregating V segments might reflect linkage disequilibrium, but an unknown experimental factor could not be ruled out. In both the original and validation cohorts, the classifier was reported to diagnose cytomegalovirus status with high specificity and sensitivity.

The cohort was made up of about 670 healthy bone marrow donors. All cohort members were sampled while nominally healthy, although unrecorded immune exposures were likely present. The donor was CMV seronegative and belonged to the group of over 350 seronegative cohort members. Every donor gave a peripheral blood sample, and the peripheral blood mononuclear cells from that sample were used for TCR beta sequencing. The Qiagen DNeasy Blood Extraction Kit was used to extract genomic DNA from the blood cell samples. To prepare the library, the immunoSEQ multiplex PCR assay was applied. A mixture of 60 forward primers for TCR Vbeta segments and 13 reverse primers for TCR Jbeta segments was used in the multiplex PCR. Amplification of the CDR3 region of rearranged TCR beta genes was performed with a multiplex PCR assay on genomic DNA. Amplified TCR beta libraries were sequenced as 87-base-pair reads on the Illumina HiSeq System. On the study's bioinformatics: A later analysis tallied 75 million to 95 million unique TCR beta chains across the 700 or so repertoires, and approximately 9.9 million of those chains were shared by two or more donors. To remove PCR and sequencing errors, raw reads were error-corrected and collapsed into unique sequences using a nearest-neighbor algorithm that merged closely related sequences. V, D and J gene segments were assigned by aligning CDR3 sequences to IMGT reference sequences. For a sequence to be retained, a match of at least six nucleotides to both a V gene segment and a J gene segment was required. Rearrangements were classified as productive when the CDR3 lacked stop codons and remained in frame with V and J, and all other rearrangements were classified as non-productive. CDR3 was defined by IMGT convention, running from the second conserved V-encoded cysteine to the conserved J-encoded phenylalanine. Sequences without an unambiguous match to a single V gene segment were excluded from the earlier analysis of 587 of the donors. In an earlier analysis of around 600 of the donors, V segments were called functional above 56.7% productive rearrangements and were called segregating when the between-donor standard deviation exceeded 5%. A statistical classification framework was built for diagnosing cytomegalovirus status from the catalog of TCR beta chain sequences. In a later analysis, TCR nucleotide sequences were compared against IMGT/GENE-DB human TR gene sequences so that V and J genes could be assigned. Using the TCRdist pipeline, a later analysis assigned CDR3 sequences along with most-parsimonious VDJ recombination scenarios. In a later analysis, each TCR beta chain was defined by its CDR3 amino acid sequence together with its V-gene family, and reads without a unique V-gene family were excluded. As a way to deal with suspected cross-contamination and a sequencing artifact, a later analysis dropped 500 to 700 nucleotide sequences that were highly shared and had low generation probability. For each public chain, a later analysis derived a clonal expansion index from normalized ranks of inferred template counts within each repertoire. In a later analysis, generation probabilities were computed using a VDJ recombination model fitted to out-of-frame rearrangements, and the results were checked against IGoR. In a later analysis, TCR-TCR, TCR-HLA and TCR-CMV co-occurrence was scored with hypergeometric tests, and a repertoire-size bias correction was applied to TCR pairs. A later analysis estimated false discovery rates by permuting HLA or CMV assignments 20 times. In a later analysis, co-occurring TCRs were grouped using DBSCAN, and TCRdist sequence similarity was added for clustering within HLA-allele-positive subsets. For co-occurrence clustering, repertoires with fewer than 30,000 or more than 120,000 public chains were excluded, along with five repertoires with anomalous nucleotide sharing. Entries here come from immuneACCESS through TCRdb and include only in-frame sequences with V and J called. Some clones fail to appear in such tables; in the studies checked, an unresolved V gene covers under half of the shortfall, and the cause of the remainder is unknown. That table gives V, J and clone size, and the DNA gave D and trimming. The sample table lists 110,000 to 150,000 clones, 8.5% to 10% of them with a count of one. The leading ten clones occupy 1.8% of the sample.

CDR1 and CDR2 are read off the germline V gene as SNHLY and FYNNEI. V is cut back by 6 bases and J by 4 bases, with 11 bases in the junction unmatched. Taken from cysteine to phenylalanine, the CDR3 has 15 residues. The read is trimmed to its CDR3 DNA, 45 bases read in frame from base 1. This clone was counted a few times. Its antigen is currently not known. No much larger clone is present one base from it, and per-base qualities are unavailable. Sequenced sample: PBMCs. Recombination connected TRBV2 to TRBJ2-7; TRBD2 aligns with 8 central bases. This TCR came from a man aged 45 to 65 in good health and CMV-seronegative. Read as DNA, the sequence is TGTGCCAGCAGGGGTAGCTCGGGGGGGGTATACGAGCAGTACTTC. Translation gives CASRGSSGGVYEQYF.